The entry below describes one T cell receptor (beta chain). The target of this receptor is not known. There are no base qualities to consult, and no much larger clone falls within one base. This entry comes from a study of blood T cells in healthy people across ages (dated by TCRdb to the mid-2010s). Looking at the study overall: Template switching captured roughly one uniquely barcoded TCR beta cDNA molecule per two T cells in model experiments. The study measured age-related changes in TCR beta repertoire diversity using deep sequencing normalized with unique cDNA molecular identifiers. Donors were grouped into four age groups: young (average approximately 16 years), middle-aged (about 40), aged (around 60) and long-lived (about 82). To avoid experimental bias, donors of different ages were spread randomly across the sequencing lanes. Using the same blood draw, the study looked at two additional independent replicas of 1 million unique cDNA reads for two donors, one aged 18 to 30 and the other aged 80 or older. Broad study findings and their caveats: Compared with the aged group, more naive CD4+ T cells, fewer expanded clones and increased TCR diversity were shown by the long-lived group, suggesting age selection. As age increased, observed TCR beta diversity per million T cells dropped in a roughly linear way, and a significant reduction was already evident by age around 41. Bulk unsorted PBMC profiling prevented conclusive comparison of naive and antigen-experienced compartments. Observed TCR beta diversity correlated strongly with the percentage of naive T cells measured by flow cytometry. Estimates of total diversity based on one million sequenced T cells were considered lower bounds and underestimates. Because donor CMV infection status was unknown, age-related changes in expanded clonotypes were potentially confounded.

Reading from cysteine to phenylalanine, the CDR3 counts 18 amino acids. The sequence is cut down to CDR3 DNA, 54 bases in frame from base 1. V is pared back by 3 bases and J by 3 bases, with 19 bases lying between the germline termini. The germline V gene sets CDR1 to SGDLS and CDR2 to YYNGEE. Library creation used 5' RACE. Sequencing took place on an Illumina HiSeq 2500. A second PCR of roughly 6 to 12 cycles was run with a J-beta primer mix and a sample-barcoded 5' primer. A template-switch 5' adaptor carrying 12 random nucleotides introduced a unique molecular identifier onto each TCR beta cDNA molecule. Each sample yielded at least 3 million CDR3-containing paired-end reads. First-strand cDNA synthesis was performed from all RNA using the Mint cDNA synthesis kit, with priming by a TRBC-specific oligonucleotide. After uracil-DNA glycosylase treatment, a first 18-cycle PCR used universal primers M1SS and BC2_uni_R on all cDNA. The source study handled its data this way. For normalization, 1 million high-quality reads were randomly selected from each sample, with every read carrying a distinct molecular identifier. Instead of being binned into consensus sequences, reads with shared molecular identifiers were discarded. MiTCR, run with a Q25 quality threshold and the strictest error-elimination algorithm, handled CDR3 identification, clonotype clustering and error correction. A nonparametric unseen species model with Euler transformation was used to estimate a lower bound on total TCR beta diversity. TCRdb reran the public reads through fastp at Q25 and MiXCR, keeping productive beta chains. One record per CDR3 amino acid sequence lists the most common genes and DNA. The authors' filters were not applied to this entry. The sample records roughly 1.4 million distinct CDR3 sequences, roughly 59% of which are singletons. The ten largest clones capture 6.5% to 8% of the sample.

The 35 to 40 donors, aged 6 to 90 years, were systemically healthy Caucasian individuals from Russia. Around 9.8 milliliters of peripheral blood were collected from each donor into EDTA-treated Vacutainer tubes. PBMCs were isolated by Ficoll-Paque density-gradient centrifugation, with at least 6 million obtained per sample. Trizol reagent was used to extract total RNA from the PBMCs, yielding at least 6 micrograms per sample. The percentages of naive CD45RAhigh/CD27high T cells were determined by flow cytometry on a PBMC aliquot from every donor. The chain couples TRBV9 to TRBJ2-6, and perhaps TRBD1 as D gene, on 6 matching bases. Sequenced sample: blood. This clonotype was sampled from a man aged 18 to 35 in good health. This receptor carries the CDR3 CASSDRVGSLIGANVLTF. The DNA is as follows: TGTGCCAGCAGCGACAGGGTAGGTTCCCTCATTGGGGCCAACGTCCTGACTTTC.